This T cell receptor beta chain was obtained from a study of blood T cell repertoires in COVID-19. The repertoire was sequenced with immunoSEQ multiplex PCR; TCRdb's copy has only in-frame clones and lacks some. The top ten hold 0.62% of the sample, which has around 200,000 clones, around 89% seen once. This CDR3 comprises 14 residues. Germline V gene lookup returns CDR1 MNHEY and CDR2 SVGAGI. Trimming removed 6 bases from V and 4 bases from J; junction bases left unmatched: 2. The chain has TRBV6-5 and TRBJ2-3; 12 nucleotides agree with TRBD2. Specimen: peripheral blood. The TCR sequence derives from a man aged 45-60 years with acute or convalescent COVID-19. The CDR3 region has the DNA TGTGCCAGCAGACTAGCGGGGGGCTCAGATACGCAGTATTTT. Protein: CASRLAGGSDTQYF.